This TCR beta chain was sequenced during a study of immune cell composition in non-small cell lung cancer. Using immunoSEQ multiplex PCR, the repertoire was profiled, and TCRdb retains in-frame clones only, with some absent. Here the sample spans 11,000 to 15,000 clones, roughly 80% being singletons. Concerning this clone: This specimen includes other DNA sequences encoding the same CDR3.

The CDR3 covers 15 residues. The V gene's germline CDR1 is SQVTM and CDR2 ANQGSEA. The V and J ends lost 5 bases and 2 bases, in that order; junction bases with no gene match: 6. The TCR comes from a human donor with non-small cell lung cancer. Sequenced material: lung tumor tissue. The V call is TRBV29-1, the J call TRBJ2-3; 11 nucleotides line up with TRBD2. The CDR3 coding sequence is TGCAGCGTTCCCGGGACTAGCGGAATCACAGATACGCAGTATTTT. It is translated as CSVPGTSGITDTQYF.